These T cell receptor beta chains were read from a single sample in a study of cytomegalovirus exposure and HLA in healthy donors. The data were produced by immunoSEQ multiplex PCR, yet TCRdb's version contains in-frame clones alone and is incomplete. The data contain under 200,000 clones, roughly 80% of them singletons. The sample taken for sequencing was PBMCs. These receptors all come from a male donor in good health and CMV-seropositive. Both conserved end residues are part of each CDR3. The D gene is left open where the match is weak. Expanded clones are given a class, and other clones once, few, many or no size at all.

TRBJ1-2,-,TRBV30,-,CAWSVQGFYGYTF,TGTGCCTGGAGTGTACAGGGATTCTATGGCTACACCTTC
TRBJ2-6,-,TRBV30,-,CAYDSSGANGLTF,TGTGCTTATGACAGCTCTGGGGCCAACGGCCTGACTTTC
TRBJ2-2,TRBD1,TRBV10-3,-,CAISAPNTGAMNTGELFF,TGTGCCATCAGTGCGCCAAATACAGGGGCCATGAACACCGGGGAGCTGTTTTTT
TRBJ2-1,TRBD2,TRBV9,-,CASSVGPGLAGSSYNEQFF,TGTGCCAGCAGCGTAGGACCGGGACTAGCGGGGAGCTCCTACAATGAGCAGTTCTTC
TRBJ2-7,-,TRBV6-1,-,CASLVTGASYEQYF,TGTGCCAGTCTGGTGACAGGAGCCTCCTACGAGCAGTACTTC
TRBJ2-1,-,TRBV5-6,-,CASRYTGYNEQFF,TGTGCCAGCAGGTACACAGGTTACAATGAGCAGTTCTTC
TRBJ1-1,-,TRBV5-1,few,CASSLNSRVEEAFF,TGCGCCAGCAGCTTGAACTCCAGGGTCGAAGAAGCTTTCTTT
TRBJ1-4,TRBD1,TRBV30,-,CAWSSGGQGNEKLFF,TGTGCCTGGAGTTCGGGTGGACAGGGGAATGAAAAACTGTTTTTT
TRBJ1-2,-,TRBV27,-,CATRPLQGSYGYTF,TGTGCCACCCGACCCCTACAGGGTTCCTATGGCTACACCTTC
TRBJ2-3,TRBD2,TRBV7-8,-,CASTPFGLAGSTDTQYF,TGTGCCAGCACCCCCTTTGGACTAGCGGGGAGCACAGATACGCAGTATTTT
TRBJ2-1,-,TRBV28,-,CASTTMKGIERFF,TGTGCCAGCACCACAATGAAGGGGATAGAGAGGTTCTTC